The 9 T cell receptor beta chains given below trace back to one sample, sequenced in a study of metastatic and nonmetastatic thyroid tumors. TCRdb re-processed the PCR reads through MiXCR. The sample has 30,000 to 35,000 clones; approximately 15% are singletons. No patient had received any treatment before thyroid surgery. The sequenced sample was blood. Receptors were obtained from a female donor with papillary thyroid cancer or a benign thyroid nodule (not recorded which). Some clones in this sample may be carry-over from other donors' samples.

This clone has at least ten counts. The V call is TRBV11-3, the J call TRBJ2-2; 9 bases are shared with TRBD1. CDR3 size: 14 residues. The V and J ends lost 5 bases and 7 bases, in that order; junction bases with no gene match: 5. Germline V gives CDR1 SGHNT, CDR2 YENEEA. CDR3 coding DNA: TGTGCCAGCAGCCTCGACAGGGGGAACGGGGAGCTGTTTTTT. It is translated as CASSLDRGNGELFF.

This clone has at least ten counts. The chain carries TRBV10-2 and TRBJ1-5; 9 nucleotides line up with TRBD1. The junction had 0 bases not matched to a gene; V was cut back by 4 bases and J by 2 bases. Germline CDR1 reads WSHSY; CDR2 reads SAAADI. CDR3 length: 14 residues. The CDR3: CASSGTGGNQPQHF. DNA of the CDR3: TGCGCCAGCAGTGGGACAGGGGGCAATCAGCCCCAGCATTTT.

The sample holds many counts of this clone. The V gene is TRBV9, the J gene TRBJ1-1; D remains unclear. V was shortened by 1 base and J by 1 base, with 8 bases between the two germline ends. Per germline, CDR1 SGDLS and CDR2 YYNGEE. The CDR3 covers 14 residues. The CDR3 protein is CASSVSNRNTEAFF. CDR3 coding DNA: TGTGCCAGCAGCGTATCAAACCGGAACACTGAAGCTTTCTTT.

This chain joins TRBV20-1 and TRBJ2-7; a weak D match, TRBD1 (5 bases). Germline-derived CDR1 and CDR2 are DFQATT and SNEGSKA (reference sequence). This CDR3 spans 14 amino acids. V lost 1 base and J 3 bases, leaving 13 bases between the germline ends. In DNA form, the CDR3 reads TGCAGTGCTAGAGGACAGTCCCTTCTCTACGAGCAGTACTTC. Protein sequence: CSARGQSLLYEQYF.

The sample holds many counts of this clone. V and J are TRBV3-1 and TRBJ2-5; D is possibly TRBD1 or TRBD2 (6 bases each). CDR3 length equals 16 residues. Germline V lookup: CDR1 LGHDT, CDR2 YNNKEL (reference sequence). Trimming pared 0 bases from V and 1 base from J, leaving 12 bases between. This CDR3 is CASSQDWRDTQETQYF. CDR3 DNA sequence: TGTGCCAGCAGCCAAGACTGGAGGGACACCCAAGAGACCCAGTACTTC.

This clone was recorded at least ten times. V and J are TRBV2 and TRBJ1-2; no firm D call. The CDR3 totals 12 residues. From germline, CDR1 is SNHLY and CDR2 FYNNEI. Between the trimmed V and J ends, which lost 11 bases and 4 bases, there was a span of 14 bases. CDR3 nucleotide sequence: TGTGCCGATTCGTCCCTGGGCTATGGCTACACCTTC. Amino acid sequence: CADSSLGYGYTF.

This clone was seen more than once but under ten times. The rearrangement links TRBV28 to TRBJ1-5; TRBD1 matches 7 bases. The CDR3 runs 14 residues. The germline gives CDR1 MDHEN, CDR2 SYDVKM. V gave up 2 bases and J gave up 7 bases; unmatched junction bases: 5. The CDR3 loop is CASSLAGGRQPQHF. CDR3 DNA sequence: TGTGCCAGCAGTTTAGCAGGGGGGAGACAGCCCCAGCATTTT.

This clone occurred many times. V gene TRBV18 combines with J gene TRBJ2-2; D uncertain. Germline-derived CDR1 and CDR2 are KGHSH and LQKENI. The CDR3 contains 12 residues. Trimming removed 5 bases at V and 3 bases at J, with 4 bases between. CDR3 loop: CASSTYTGELFF. As DNA, the CDR3 is TGTGCCAGCTCAACCTACACCGGGGAGCTGTTTTTT.

This chain uses TRBV11-1 with TRBJ2-3; D is ambiguous. The CDR3 consists of 13 residues. Per the germline V gene, CDR1 is SGHAT and CDR2 is FQDESV (reference sequence). The CDR3 sequence: CDSSTPSTDTQYF. The CDR3 nucleotides are TGTGACAGTAGCACTCCGAGCACAGATACGCAGTATTTT.